This is a list of T cell receptor beta chains from one sample in a study of Ad26.COV2.S vaccination and SARS-CoV-2 variants. Profiled with immunoSEQ multiplex PCR; TCRdb holds only in-frame clones, not every one. The sample yields about 180,000 clones, approximately 90% seen once. The source was peripheral blood, collected after recovery from COVID-19. The receptors shown here come from a human donor who had recovered from COVID-19. The CDR3 runs from the conserved cysteine through the conserved F or W. A D gene is named only where the DNA matches it firmly. Not all rows give a size; the values are once, few, many and, for expanded clones, a class.

D gene,V gene,J gene,clone size,CDR3 protein,CDR3 DNA
.,TRBV7-2,TRBJ2-1,.,CASSSPDFFYNEQFF,TGTGCCAGCAGCTCCCCGGATTTCTTTTACAATGAGCAGTTCTTC
.,TRBV5-1,TRBJ2-1,.,CASSWVGKSYNEQFF,TGCGCCAGCAGCTGGGTCGGAAAGAGTTACAATGAGCAGTTCTTC
TRBD2,TRBV4-1,TRBJ2-3,.,CASSLGTSGLPRDTQYF,TGCGCCAGCAGCTTAGGGACTAGCGGACTCCCCAGAGATACGCAGTATTTT
.,TRBV21-1,TRBJ2-7,.,CASSTRGQGDAYEQYF,TGTGCCAGCAGCACTCGGGGACAGGGGGACGCCTACGAGCAGTACTTC
TRBD1,TRBV14,TRBJ1-2,.,CASSGLSRGLAGYTF,TGTGCCAGCAGCGGCCTCTCCAGGGGGCTGGCTGGCTACACCTTC
TRBD1,TRBV4-1,TRBJ2-7,.,CASSLHFRGSSYEQYF,TGCGCCAGCAGCCTCCACTTCAGGGGGAGCTCCTACGAGCAGTACTTC
.,TRBV5-6,TRBJ2-5,.,CASSLPRDQETQYF,TGTGCCAGCAGCTTGCCCAGGGACCAAGAGACCCAGTACTTC
.,TRBV12-3/TRBV12-4,TRBJ2-3,.,CASSFFSTDTQYF,TGTGCCAGCAGTTTCTTCTCCACAGATACGCAGTATTTT
.,TRBV11-1,TRBJ2-5,.,CASSLAGGQETQYF,TGTGCCAGCAGCTTAGCGGGCGGGCAAGAGACCCAGTACTTC
.,TRBV5-1,TRBJ2-3,.,CASSLGLPASTDTQYF,TGCGCCAGCAGCTTAGGACTTCCCGCTAGCACAGATACGCAGTATTTT
TRBD1,TRBV19,TRBJ1-6,.,CARMGTGRWSPLHF,TGTGCCAGGATGGGGACAGGGCGATGGTCACCCCTCCACTTT
TRBD1,TRBV4-2,TRBJ2-7,.,CASSQDRDSTNSYEQYF,TGTGCCAGCAGCCAAGATCGGGACAGTACGAACTCCTACGAGCAGTACTTC
.,TRBV19,TRBJ1-1,.,CASSIGGGGPQNTEAFF,TGTGCCAGTAGTATAGGGGGGGGCGGGCCCCAGAACACTGAAGCTTTCTTT
.,TRBV7-3,TRBJ1-1,.,CASSSGPNTEAFF,TGTGCCAGCAGCTCAGGACCGAACACTGAAGCTTTCTTT
.,TRBV19,TRBJ1-3,.,CASRPSGIIPGNTIYF,TGTGCCAGTAGGCCTTCGGGAATCATTCCGGGAAACACCATATATTTT
.,TRBV7-2,TRBJ2-7,.,CASSFGREAYEQYF,TGTGCCAGCAGCTTTGGCAGGGAAGCCTACGAGCAGTACTTC
.,TRBV15,TRBJ1-1,.,CATSRDTLGAFF,TGTGCCACCAGCAGGGATACTCTGGGAGCTTTCTTT
TRBD2,TRBV7-8,TRBJ2-2,.,CASRVRSLAGWNTGELFF,TGTGCCAGCAGAGTAAGGAGCTTAGCGGGGTGGAACACCGGGGAGCTGTTTTTT
TRBD1,TRBV7-3,TRBJ1-6,.,CASSPGDSYNSPLHF,TGTGCCAGCAGCCCCGGGGACAGCTATAATTCACCCCTCCACTTT
TRBD1,TRBV18,TRBJ1-5,few,CASSPRGTGSDQPQHF,TGTGCCAGCTCACCTCGAGGGACAGGGAGCGATCAGCCCCAGCATTTT
.,TRBV12-3/TRBV12-4,TRBJ1-2,.,CASSFMTNYGYTF,TGTGCCAGCAGTTTCATGACAAACTATGGCTACACCTTC
.,TRBV7-8,TRBJ2-2,.,CASSLARRTGELFF,TGTGCCAGCAGCTTAGCGAGAAGGACCGGGGAGCTGTTTTTT
.,TRBV12-3/TRBV12-4,TRBJ1-1,.,CASSFAANTEAFF,TGTGCCAGCAGTTTTGCAGCTAACACTGAAGCTTTCTTT
TRBD2,TRBV27,TRBJ2-3,once,CASSFPGERGLKDTQYF,TGTGCCAGCAGTTTCCCCGGGGAGCGGGGGTTGAAAGATACGCAGTATTTT
TRBD1,TRBV19,TRBJ2-7,.,CASSRRQGVTYEQYF,TGTGCCAGTAGTAGGCGACAGGGGGTAACCTACGAGCAGTACTTC
.,TRBV6-6,TRBJ1-1,.,CASSYSGGGTEAFF,TGTGCCAGCAGTTACTCAGGGGGGGGCACTGAAGCTTTCTTT
TRBD2,TRBV6-5,TRBJ2-7,.,CAVRTSGSFYEQYF,TGTGCCGTCCGGACTAGCGGGAGTTTCTACGAGCAGTACTTC
.,TRBV5-1,TRBJ1-4,.,CASSYTPGALATNEKLFF,TGCGCCAGCAGCTATACACCCGGAGCCCTCGCAACTAATGAAAAACTGTTTTTT
TRBD1,TRBV2,TRBJ1-2,.,CASSLQGRGYTF,TGTGCCAGCAGCTTACAGGGGCGAGGCTACACCTTC
TRBD2,TRBV7-2,TRBJ2-3,.,CASSLVPTGRLAADTQYF,TGTGCCAGCAGCTTAGTTCCGACAGGGAGACTAGCGGCAGATACGCAGTATTTT
TRBD1,TRBV5-6,TRBJ1-6,.,CASRIRDRYNSPLHF,TGTGCCAGCCGAATACGGGACAGATATAATTCACCCCTCCACTTT
.,TRBV5-5,TRBJ2-3,.,CASSLVAVFDTQYF,TGTGCCAGCAGCTTGGTTGCAGTTTTCGATACGCAGTATTTT
.,TRBV7-3,TRBJ2-1,.,CASSPQGRAYNEQFF,TGTGCCAGCAGCCCGCAGGGGCGGGCGTACAATGAGCAGTTCTTC
.,TRBV3-1/TRBV3-2,TRBJ1-1,once,CASSLGGMNTEAFF,TGTGCCAGCAGCCTGGGTGGGATGAACACTGAAGCTTTCTTT
.,TRBV20-1,TRBJ1-5,.,CSASYGSRDQPQHF,TGCAGTGCTAGTTACGGCAGTAGGGATCAGCCCCAGCATTTT
TRBD2,TRBV9,TRBJ2-5,.,CASSQRSQGLAGKETQYF,TGTGCCAGCAGCCAACGGTCGCAGGGTCTAGCGGGAAAGGAGACCCAGTACTTC
.,TRBV4-1,TRBJ1-4,.,CASSQGAGTYEKLFF,TGCGCCAGCAGCCAAGGGGCAGGGACATATGAAAAACTGTTTTTT
TRBD2,TRBV27,TRBJ2-1,.,CASSRGGPNEQFF,TGTGCCAGCAGCCGGGGGGGCCCCAATGAGCAGTTCTTC
TRBD1,TRBV15,TRBJ1-5,.,CATSRNRGGNQPQHF,TGTGCCACCAGCAGAAACAGGGGTGGCAATCAGCCCCAGCATTTT
.,TRBV27,TRBJ2-7,.,CASSFTGTSTYEQYF,TGTGCCAGCAGTTTCACCGGGACAAGTACCTACGAGCAGTACTTC
.,TRBV5-1,TRBJ2-5,.,CASSKFPGQAATQETQYF,TGCGCCAGCAGCAAATTTCCGGGACAAGCAGCCACCCAAGAGACCCAGTACTTC
TRBD2,TRBV10-3,TRBJ2-7,.,CASHAAGATYEQYF,TGTGCCAGCCACGCAGCGGGGGCAACCTACGAGCAGTACTTC
TRBD2,TRBV7-8,TRBJ2-7,.,CASSLAGGSEQYF,TGTGCCAGCAGCTTAGCGGGGGGGTCCGAGCAGTACTTC
.,TRBV24-1,TRBJ2-3,.,CATSDPQGTQYF,TGTGCCACCAGTGATCCCCAGGGTACGCAGTATTTT
TRBD1,TRBV5-1,TRBJ1-2,.,CASSLETGARDYTF,TGCGCCAGCAGCTTGGAGACAGGGGCAAGGGACTACACCTTC
.,TRBV7-8,TRBJ2-6,.,CASTPGGSGANVLTF,TGTGCCAGCACCCCCGGGGGCTCTGGGGCCAACGTCCTGACTTTC
.,TRBV5-4,TRBJ2-1,.,CASSLEGGAYNEQFF,TGTGCCAGCAGCTTAGAGGGTGGCGCCTACAATGAGCAGTTCTTC
TRBD1,TRBV5-1,TRBJ2-1,few,CASSLQGARNNEQFF,TGCGCCAGCAGCTTGCAGGGGGCGAGGAACAATGAGCAGTTCTTC
.,TRBV28,TRBJ1-1,once,CASSLTPGNTEAFF,TGTGCCAGCAGCCTCACCCCAGGGAACACTGAAGCTTTCTTT
.,TRBV2,TRBJ1-5,once,CASSEGGNQPQHF,TGTGCCAGCAGTGAAGGCGGCAATCAGCCCCAGCATTTT